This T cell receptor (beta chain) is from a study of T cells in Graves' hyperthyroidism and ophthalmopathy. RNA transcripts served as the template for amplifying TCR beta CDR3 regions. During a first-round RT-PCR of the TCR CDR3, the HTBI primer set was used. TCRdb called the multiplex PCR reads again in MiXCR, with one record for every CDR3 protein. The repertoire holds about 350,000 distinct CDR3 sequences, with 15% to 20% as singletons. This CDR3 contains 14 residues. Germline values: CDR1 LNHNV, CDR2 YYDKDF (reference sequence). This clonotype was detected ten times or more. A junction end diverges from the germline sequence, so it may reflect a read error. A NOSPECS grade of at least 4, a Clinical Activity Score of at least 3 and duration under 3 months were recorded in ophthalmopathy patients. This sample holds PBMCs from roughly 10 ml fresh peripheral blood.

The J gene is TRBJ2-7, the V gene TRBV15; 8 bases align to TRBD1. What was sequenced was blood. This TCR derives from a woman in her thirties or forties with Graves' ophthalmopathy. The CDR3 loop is CATSTSRDRRDPHF. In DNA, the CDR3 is TGTGCCACCAGCACGTCCCGGGACAGGAGGGACCCTCACTTC.